Presented here are 18 T cell receptor beta chains from one specimen sequenced in a study of cytomegalovirus exposure and HLA in healthy donors (dated by TCRdb to 2015 to 2018). Library preparation was by the immunoSEQ multiplex PCR assay. For the multiplex PCR, a mixture combining 60 forward primers for TCR Vbeta segments and 13 reverse primers for TCR Jbeta segments was used. TCRdb mirrors the immuneACCESS table, restricted to in-frame sequences. Some clones are absent from its copies; in checked studies, under half trace to an unresolved V gene, and the reason for the others is unknown. Here the sample has around 130,000 clones; approximately 80% occur a single time. Approximately 6.3% of the sample is held by the ten biggest clonotypes. Sequenced input: PBMCs. Receptors originate from a man between 18 and 35 years old in good health and CMV-seropositive.

The chain recombines TRBV5-5 with TRBJ1-3, with D uncertain. The CDR3 consists of 15 residues. Trimming shortened V by 1 base and J by 4 bases, and 12 bases separated the two germline ends. The V gene's germline CDR1 is SGHKS and CDR2 YYEKEE (reference sequence). The DNA of the CDR3 is TGTGCCAGCAGCTTGAGCCTGAGGGCGGGAAACACCATATATTTT. Translation gives CASSLSLRAGNTIYF.

The rearrangement links TRBV19 to TRBJ1-5; TRBD1 matches at 7 bases. This CDR3 has 14 residues. Germline CDR1 and CDR2: LNHDA and SQIVND (reference sequence). Trimming cost V 6 bases and J 3 bases; bases outside gene matches: 5. The CDR3 spells CASRLGQINQPQHF. The CDR3 coding sequence is TGTGCCAGTAGACTGGGACAGATCAATCAGCCCCAGCATTTT.

The chain uses TRBV7-8 and TRBJ2-5; TRBD2 matches 8 bases. This CDR3 contains 15 residues. The V gene end was trimmed by 4 bases and the J gene end by 2 bases; junction bases not matched to a gene: 6. Germline V lookup: CDR1 SGHVS, CDR2 FQNEAQ. DNA for the CDR3: TGTGCCAGCAGCTCCTTAGCGGGAAGGCAAGAGACCCAGTACTTC. Its protein product is CASSSLAGRQETQYF.

The chain has TRBV9 and TRBJ1-1; 7 bases line up with TRBD1. The CDR3 runs 13 residues. Unmatched junction bases numbered 4, after V lost 4 bases and J lost 4 bases. CDR1 is SGDLS, CDR2 YYNGEE, per germline. In nucleotides, the CDR3 is TGTGCCAGCAGCACACAGGGGTCCACTGAAGCTTTCTTT. Amino acids: CASSTQGSTEAFF.

The chain couples TRBV27 to TRBJ1-6; D call uncertain. The CDR3 spans 14 residues. V was shortened by 8 bases and J by 9 bases, with 17 bases between the two germline ends. Germline CDR1 MNHEY, CDR2 SMNVEV (reference sequence). CDR3 nucleotide sequence: TGTGCCAGCGATCCTTCGTTGGCCCGTTCACCCCTCCACTTT. Translated, it gives CASDPSLARSPLHF.

The sample holds one count of this clone. V and J are TRBV28 and TRBJ1-1, with 7 bases aligning to TRBD1. The germline CDR1 and CDR2 sequences are MDHEN and SYDVKM. The junction had 2 bases not matched to a gene; V was cut back by 10 bases and J by 0 bases. This CDR3 spans 12 amino acids. The CDR3 sequence is CATTGVNTEAFF. The CDR3 nucleotides read TGTGCCACCACAGGGGTGAACACTGAAGCTTTCTTT.

J is TRBJ2-3 and V is TRBV18, with 8 nucleotides matching TRBD2. This CDR3 is built from 15 residues. Trimming took 3 bases from V and 1 from J; bases not matched to a gene: 3. Looked up from germline, CDR1 is KGHSH and CDR2 is LQKENI. CDR3 in DNA: TGTGCCAGCTCACCTAACGGGAGGGGCACAGATACGCAGTATTTT. Translation: CASSPNGRGTDTQYF.

J is TRBJ1-2 and V is TRBV6-1; no reliable D call. V dropped 2 bases and J dropped 6 bases, with 10 bases sitting between them. The CDR3 sequence is 13 residues long. Germline lookup yields CDR1 MNHNS and CDR2 SASEGT. CDR3 in amino acids: CASSELSYHGYTF. The DNA for the CDR3 is TGTGCCAGCAGTGAACTAAGTTATCATGGCTACACCTTC.

This chain connects TRBV18 to TRBJ1-1; D is unclear. CDR3 length: 12 residues. The V end lost 5 bases, the J end lost 3 bases, and 7 bases lay between the germline ends. Germline loops: CDR1 KGHSH, CDR2 LQKENI. Here the CDR3 reads CASSGEDTEAFF. DNA of the CDR3: TGTGCCAGCTCAGGGGAGGACACTGAAGCTTTCTTT.

The CDR3 protein is CASSAVGTGVWGYTF. CDR3 DNA: TGTGCCAGCAGCGCTGTCGGGACAGGGGTTTGGGGCTACACCTTC. V usage is TRBV9 and J usage is TRBJ1-2; 10 nucleotides match TRBD1. This CDR3 has 15 amino acids. In germline, CDR1 is SGDLS, CDR2 YYNGEE. The trim removed 3 bases at V and 8 bases at J, leaving 10 bases unmatched.

CDR3 sequence (DNA): TGTGCCACCAGCAGACAACAGGGCTCCTATGGCTACACCTTC. It yields the protein CATSRQQGSYGYTF. This chain uses TRBV15 with TRBJ1-2; a possible D gene is TRBD1 (6 bases). This CDR3 spans 14 amino acids. Germline lookup yields CDR1 LNHNV and CDR2 YYDKDF (reference sequence). Trimming took off 2 bases at V and 4 bases at J, with 11 bases between the two ends.

V gene TRBV5-4 combines with J gene TRBJ2-5, with 7 bases fitting TRBD1. This CDR3 contains 14 residues. Germline values: CDR1 SGHNT, CDR2 YYREEE (reference sequence). Trimming removed 5 bases from V and 5 bases from J; junction bases left unmatched: 9. CDR3 sequence reads: CASSIDRAWETQYF. The CDR3, as DNA: TGTGCCAGCAGTATCGACAGGGCCTGGGAGACCCAGTACTTC. Using reference TRBV5-4 and TRBJ2-5 for the parts outside the CDR3, the full variable domain is ETGVTQSPTHLIKTRGQQVTLRCSSQSGHNTVSWYQQALGQGPQFIFQYYREEENGRGNFPPRFSGLQFPNYSSELNVNALELDDSALYLCASSIDRAWETQYFGPGTRLLVL.

The chain joins TRBV29-1 to TRBJ2-1; 8 nucleotides match TRBD2. This CDR3 spans 13 amino acids. V lost 6 bases, J lost 8 bases, and 9 bases stayed unmatched. Germline V CDR1 and CDR2: SQVTM, ANQGSEA. The CDR3: CSVERENSDEQFF. CDR3 coding DNA: TGCAGCGTCGAGCGGGAGAATAGTGATGAGCAGTTCTTC.

The chain links TRBV30 to TRBJ1-5; a possible D gene is TRBD1 (6 bases). The ends were cut back, 2 bases at V and 3 bases at J, with 8 bases in the middle. The CDR3 is 13 residues long. Germline V gene data show CDR1 as GTSNPN and CDR2 as SVGIG (reference sequence). The CDR3 reads CAWSRDTNQPQHF. The CDR3, as DNA: TGTGCCTGGAGTAGGGACACCAATCAGCCCCAGCATTTT.

This rearrangement joins TRBV29-1 to TRBJ2-3, with TRBD1 matching 7 bases. The length of the CDR3 is 14 residues. Germline-derived CDR1 and CDR2 are SQVTM and ANQGSEA. The trim removed 6 bases at V and 2 bases at J, leaving 8 bases unmatched. The CDR3: CSVHGQETTDTQYF. CDR3 bases: TGCAGCGTACACGGACAGGAGACCACAGATACGCAGTATTTT.

The chain couples TRBV6-1 to TRBJ1-5; 7 bases are a match to TRBD1. The germline CDR1 and CDR2 sequences are MNHNS and SASEGT. V shed 2 bases, J shed 3 bases, and the junction held 4 bases outside the gene matches. CDR3 length: 15 residues. DNA for the CDR3: TGTGCCAGCAGTGAATGGCAGGGGGTCAATCAGCCCCAGCATTTT. It encodes CASSEWQGVNQPQHF.

This chain uses TRBV9 with TRBJ2-3; 11 nucleotides align to TRBD2. The ends lost 2 bases at V and 5 bases at J; junction bases unmatched: 7. CDR1 SGDLS and CDR2 YYNGEE come from the germline V gene. The CDR3 length is 16 residues. CDR3 loop: CASSVELAGAVDTQYF. The CDR3 DNA sequence: TGTGCCAGCAGCGTTGAACTAGCGGGAGCGGTAGATACGCAGTATTTT.

J is TRBJ1-1 and V is TRBV13, with 7 bases identical to TRBD1. V was clipped by 5 bases and J by 6 bases; unmatched bases: 3. The CDR3 is 12 amino acids. CDR1 PRHDT and CDR2 FYEKMQ come from the germline V gene (reference sequence). CDR3 loop: CASSHRGPEAFF. The CDR3 DNA reads TGTGCCAGCAGCCACAGGGGTCCTGAAGCTTTCTTT.